The 22 T cell receptor beta chains listed next were all sequenced from one sample in a study of prognosis after radiotherapy for stage I lung cancer. Amplification of the TCR beta CDR3 (from genomic DNA) was done by two-round multiplex PCR. Initially, in first-round PCR, primers specific to each TRBV and TRBJ gene were used. Via MiXCR, TCRdb re-called the multiplex PCR reads, giving one row per CDR3 protein. The sample shows nearly 25,000 distinct CDR3 sequences, approximately 40% of them seen only once. The input for sequencing was PBMCs, taken before or after stereotactic body radiation therapy (not recorded which). The receptors here all came from a donor over 45 with non-small cell lung cancer.

The chain combines TRBV29-1 with TRBJ2-2; possibly TRBD1 or TRBD2 for D (5 bases each). V dropped 7 bases and J dropped 6 bases, with 15 bases sitting between them. Germline CDR1 is SQVTM and CDR2 is ANQGSEA. This CDR3 region has 13 residues. The CDR3 DNA sequence: TGCAGCGAGGGACCAAAAGGGGCCGGGGAGCTGTTTTTT. Amino acid sequence: CSEGPKGAGELFF.

In its sample, this clonotype ranks as medium-sized. The genes are TRBV6-1 and TRBJ2-7; TRBD1 matches 12 bases. The CDR3 length is 13 residues. CDR1 and CDR2 (germline): MNHNS, SASEGT. V shed 11 bases and J 7 bases; nucleotides not matched to a gene: 9. The CDR3 loop is CAARGQGAGEQYF. The CDR3 DNA is TGTGCCGCAAGGGGACAGGGGGCCGGAGAGCAGTACTTC.

About this clonotype: A read error may be the cause here, since a much bigger clone is one base away. The chain couples TRBV24-1 to TRBJ2-3; D perhaps matches TRBD2 (5 bases). Germline V gene data show CDR1 as KGHDR and CDR2 as SFDVKD. CDR3 size: 15 residues. The CDR3 coding sequence is TGTGCCACCAGCCATCGGGTATCTAGCACAGATGCGCAGTATTTT. This translates into CATSHRVSSTDAQYF.

The J gene is TRBJ1-6, the V gene TRBV27; D may be TRBD1 (5 bases). V lost 7 bases and J lost 8, with 21 bases in between. This CDR3 is built from 16 residues. Germline-derived CDR1 and CDR2 are MNHEY and SMNVEV (reference sequence). CDR3 loop: CASITTGTENYSPLHF. The CDR3 DNA sequence: TGTGCCAGCATCACTACCGGGACTGAGAATTATTCACCCCTCCACTTT.

This clonotype appeared many times. J is TRBJ1-5 and V is TRBV6-1; TRBD1 is a possible D gene (5 bases). The V end lost 5 bases, the J end lost 5 bases, and 13 bases lay between the germline ends. Germline V gene sequence: CDR1 MNHNS, CDR2 SASEGT. This CDR3 spans 14 amino acids. In nucleotides, the CDR3 is TGTGCCAGCAGTATTCGAGGGACGGATCAGCCCCAGCATTTT. It is translated as CASSIRGTDQPQHF.

This clonotype was found many times. V and J are TRBV19 and TRBJ2-7, with TRBD1 matching 7 bases. Germline CDR1 and CDR2: LNHDA and SQIVND (reference sequence). The CDR3 covers 16 residues. J lost 0 bases, V lost 8 bases, and 13 bases had no gene match. The CDR3 sequence is CASPRSAGGSSYEQYF. The DNA of the CDR3 is TGTGCCAGTCCTAGGAGTGCAGGGGGAAGCTCCTACGAGCAGTACTTC.

With respect to this clonotype: The germline gene is not matched at one end of the junction; a read error may be the cause. The rearrangement uses TRBV24-1 and TRBJ2-3; maybe TRBD1 (5 bases). This CDR3 is 18 amino acids long. Per germline, CDR1 KGHDR and CDR2 SFDVKD. CDR3 region: CATSDLRGNGGSTDTQYF. CDR3 DNA sequence: TGTGCCACCAGTGATTTGAGGGGAAACGGCGGTAGCACAGATACTCAGTATTTT.

This clonotype was detected only once. This chain connects TRBV28 to TRBJ2-1; D may be TRBD2 (5 bases). The germline gives CDR1 MDHEN, CDR2 SYDVKM. Trimming removed 4 bases at V and 0 bases at J, with 16 bases between. CDR3 size: 17 residues. The CDR3 loop reads CASSSSSCRISYNEQFF. The CDR3 coding sequence is TGTGCCAGCAGTTCGTCTAGCTGCCGAATCTCCTACAATGAGCAGTTCTTC. The whole variable domain, remainder taken from reference TRBV28 and TRBJ2-1, is DVKVTQSSRYLVKRTGEKVFLECVQDMDHENMFWYRQDPGLGLRLIYFSYDVKMKEKGDIPEGYSVSREKKERFSLILESASTNQTSMYLCASSSSSCRISYNEQFFGPGTRLTVL.

This sequence joins TRBV28 and TRBJ1-1, with D unclear. V was pared by 4 bases and J by 6 bases, with 18 bases between. The CDR3 is 15 amino acids. Germline V CDR1 and CDR2: MDHEN, SYDVKM. The CDR3 protein is CASSSLLGYNAEAFF. For the CDR3, the DNA is TGTGCCAGCAGTTCCCTTCTAGGGTATAACGCTGAAGCTTTCTTT.

This clonotype counts as medium-sized. The J gene is TRBJ2-3, the V gene TRBV20-1; 9 bases map to TRBD2. The CDR3 sequence is 15 residues long. Germline CDR1 DFQATT, CDR2 SNEGSKA (reference sequence). The ends lost 4 bases at V and 5 bases at J; junction bases unmatched: 10. In DNA form, the CDR3 reads TGCAGTGCTACCCCGTACCCTAGCGGGAAAGATACGCAGTATTTT. It yields the protein CSATPYPSGKDTQYF.

Here the CDR3 reads CASSFQFRGRVTEAFF. The CDR3 nucleotides are TGTGCCAGCAGTTTTCAATTCAGGGGACGGGTCACCGAAGCTTTCTTT. The chain combines TRBV27 with TRBJ1-1; possibly TRBD1 for D (6 bases). CDR1 and CDR2 from the germline V gene are MNHEY and SMNVEV (reference sequence). V was pared by 3 bases and J by 8 bases, with 22 bases between. This CDR3 has 16 residues.

The chain has TRBV25-1 and TRBJ1-1; the D gene is possibly TRBD1 (5 bases). Germline V lookup: CDR1 MGHDK, CDR2 SYGVNS. The V end was cut by 3 bases, the J end by 8 bases, with 19 bases between. This CDR3 region has 15 residues. The chain's CDR3 is CASSEGWDVSLEAFF. The CDR3 DNA sequence: TGTGCCAGCAGTGAGGGGTGGGACGTATCATTGGAAGCTTTCTTT.

This clonotype was observed many times. In DNA form, the CDR3 reads TGCAGTGCTAGAGATGGCGCGGGAGGGTACAATGAGCAGTTCTTC. Translating it yields CSARDGAGGYNEQFF. The chain combines TRBV20-1 with TRBJ2-1, with TRBD2 matching over 9 bases. The V gene end was trimmed by 0 bases and the J gene end by 4 bases; junction bases not matched to a gene: 4. The V gene's germline CDR1 is DFQATT and CDR2 SNEGSKA (reference sequence). This CDR3 contains 15 residues.

This clonotype was seen ten or more times. This chain joins TRBV19 and TRBJ2-2; D is ambiguous. CDR1 and CDR2 from the germline V gene are LNHDA and SQIVND (reference sequence). V was pared by 7 bases and J by 1 base, with 13 bases between. This CDR3 comprises 15 residues. CDR3: CASTDGDMNTGELFF. The CDR3 DNA sequence: TGTGCCAGTACCGATGGAGATATGAACACCGGGGAGCTGTTTTTT.

A word on this clonotype: One junction end does not reproduce the germline sequence, and a read error may be involved. The rearrangement links TRBV20-1 to TRBJ2-3; 8 bases are shared with TRBD2. Germline assignment: CDR1 DFQATT and CDR2 SNEGSKA (reference sequence). CDR3 size: 17 residues. DNA of the CDR3: TGCAGTGCTAGAGGTCGGGTTAGCGGGACTTTTACAGCTACGCAGTATTTT. This gives the protein CSARGRVSGTFTATQYF.

This clonotype occurred once. V gene TRBV6-5 combines with J gene TRBJ2-5, with D unresolved. The CDR3 consists of 15 residues. V lost 2 bases and J 3 bases, leaving 13 bases between the germline ends. Germline CDR1 reads MNHEY; CDR2 reads SVGAGI. CDR3 nucleotide sequence: TGTGCCAGCAGTTACGACCACCTAGGGAAAGAGACCCAGTACTTC. As protein: CASSYDHLGKETQYF.

The chain is built from TRBV12-3 or TRBV12-4 and TRBJ1-2; weak D call: TRBD1 (6 bases). V lost 10 bases and J 6 bases, leaving 24 bases between the germline ends. The length of the CDR3 is 15 residues. CDR3 sequence: CATHHTGQTLHGYTF. The CDR3 nucleotides read TGTGCCACCCATCACACCGGACAGACTTTGCATGGCTACACCTTC.

This clonotype is deemed medium-sized. The V and J genes are TRBV6-7 and TRBJ2-1; TRBD2 might be the D (6 bases). TRBV6-7 is marked as an open reading frame, function uncertain. V was trimmed by 0 bases and J by 3 bases, leaving 24 bases between them. The CDR3 contains 20 residues. This chain's CDR3 is CASSYSTPSLVGEVYNEQFF. CDR3 nucleotides: TGTGCCAGCAGTTACTCAACACCAAGTCTTGTGGGGGAGGTCTACAATGAGCAGTTCTTC.

This clonotype is medium-sized. The rearrangement uses TRBV7-6 and TRBJ2-1; no clear D gene. The CDR3 totals 14 residues. V was trimmed by 1 base and J by 4 bases, leaving 8 bases between them. The germline CDR1 and CDR2 sequences are SGHVS and FNYEAQ. CDR3 bases: TGTGCCAGCAGCTTAGTATTCGGGTACAATGAGCAGTTCTTC. This gives the protein CASSLVFGYNEQFF.

Comment on this clonotype: One end of the junction fails to match germline, which may point to a read error. The chain couples TRBV2 to TRBJ2-2; D not resolved. The CDR3 has 13 amino acids. Germline-derived CDR1 and CDR2 are SNHLY and FYNNEI. The CDR3 region has the DNA TGTACCAGCATTGAACAAGGGTCCGGGGAGCTGTTTTTT. Encoded protein: CTSIEQGSGELFF.

This clonotype was picked up many times. V and J are TRBV2 and TRBJ2-5; no firm D call. The CDR3 loop spans 13 amino acids. V lost 7 bases, J lost 5 bases, and 14 bases lay in between. Germline V gene lookup returns CDR1 SNHLY and CDR2 FYNNEI. DNA of the CDR3: TGTGCCAGCACTGGCCTCTCCCAGGAGACCCAGTACTTC. Its translation: CASTGLSQETQYF.

For this clonotype: A far larger clone lies a single base away; this is likely a read error. V gene TRBV2 combines with J gene TRBJ1-5; 8 bases map to TRBD1. The CDR3 has 16 residues. J was trimmed by 12 bases and V by 5 bases; bases with no gene match: 18. Germline V CDR1 and CDR2: SNHLY, FYNNEI. DNA for the CDR3: TGTGCCAGCAGTTCCTCCGGGACAGGTGAAATCAGGGACCAGCATTTT. Translation gives CASSSSGTGEIRDQHF.